The 22 T cell receptor beta chains listed next were all sequenced from one sample in a study of Ad26.COV2.S vaccination and SARS-CoV-2 variants. Assay used: immunoSEQ multiplex PCR; TCRdb lists only in-frame clones, some missing. The sample holds over 300,000 clones, about four fifths seen once. Treatment defined: about 20 received Ad26.COV2.S at low or high dose, single or two shots; roughly 5 received placebo; per-sample allocation not given. Collection of samples fell on day 63 after the first vaccine or placebo injection. Sequenced here: peripheral blood, sampled in a trial of Ad26.COV2.S vaccine versus placebo. The receptors derive from a person aged 18-60 years who received the Ad26.COV2.S COVID-19 vaccine or a placebo.

The rearrangement links TRBV7-2 to TRBJ1-5; perhaps TRBD1 as D (6 bases). The germline V gene encodes CDR1 SGHTA and CDR2 FQGNSA. V lost 5 bases to trimming and J lost 4 bases, with 18 bases between them. The CDR3 runs 16 residues. The chain's CDR3 is CASSPFGGTLNQPQHF. In nucleotides, the CDR3 is TGTGCCAGCAGCCCGTTTGGGGGCACCCTTAATCAGCCCCAGCATTTT. Full variable domain (outside the CDR3, taken from reference TRBV7-2 and TRBJ1-5): GAGVSQSPSNKVTEKGKDVELRCDPISGHTALYWYRQSLGQGLEFLIYFQGNSAPDKSGLPSDRFSAERTGGSVSTLTIQRTQQEDSAVYLCASSPFGGTLNQPQHFGDGTRLSIL.

The chain employs TRBV6-2 or TRBV6-3 and TRBJ1-6, with 9 bases matching TRBD1. V lost 4 bases, J lost 7 bases, and 8 bases stayed unmatched. The CDR3 length is 16 residues. Germline CDR1 reads MNHEY; CDR2 reads SVGEGT. The DNA for the CDR3 is TGTGCCAGCAGTTCGGACAGGGGTTTAAGAAATTCACCCCTCCACTTT. The encoded protein is CASSSDRGLRNSPLHF.

The chain joins TRBV4-2 to TRBJ2-1; D not certain. Germline CDR1 is LGHNA and CDR2 is YNFKEQ. The CDR3 has 15 amino acids. The V gene lost 0 bases and the J gene lost 0 bases, with 6 bases spanning the gap. CDR3 region: CASSQDRNSYNEQFF. The CDR3 coding sequence is TGTGCCAGCAGCCAAGACAGGAACTCCTACAATGAGCAGTTCTTC.

This chain uses TRBV7-2 with TRBJ2-7; the D is unclear. The CDR3 length is 13 residues. Per germline, CDR1 SGHTA and CDR2 FQGNSA. Trimming removed 1 base from V and 4 bases from J, with 8 bases in between. The DNA for the CDR3 is TGTGCCAGCAGCTTAGATATGGGATACGAGCAGTACTTC. This codes for CASSLDMGYEQYF.

This CDR3 is CASAGLDEQYF. The CDR3 bases are TGTGCCAGCGCCGGTCTGGACGAGCAGTACTTC. The chain uses TRBV6-5 and TRBJ2-7; D unresolved. CDR3 size: 11 residues. Per germline, CDR1 MNHEY and CDR2 SVGAGI. The ends were cut back, 8 bases at V and 5 bases at J, with 10 bases in the middle.

V gene TRBV27 combines with J gene TRBJ2-7; 8 bases fit TRBD1. Germline assignment: CDR1 MNHEY and CDR2 SMNVEV (reference sequence). Trimming removed 6 bases from V and 4 bases from J; junction bases left unmatched: 8. CDR3 length: 14 amino acids. CDR3 DNA: TGTGCCAGCAGGGCCGGGCAGGGGGCTTACGAGCAGTACTTC. Protein: CASRAGQGAYEQYF.

The rearrangement joins TRBV11-3 to TRBJ2-2, with D maybe TRBD2 (6 bases). The V and J ends lost 5 bases and 0 bases respectively, with 13 bases between them. CDR1 and CDR2 (germline): SGHNT, YENEEA. The CDR3 has 16 residues. This CDR3 is CASSPPWGANTGELFF. Written as DNA, the CDR3 is TGTGCCAGCAGCCCGCCGTGGGGGGCGAACACCGGGGAGCTGTTTTTT.

This clone was seen only once. This chain connects TRBV11-2 to TRBJ1-2; D unresolved. This CDR3 is 15 amino acids long. V was cut by 2 bases and J by 5 bases, with 15 bases left in between. Germline V CDR1 and CDR2: SGHAT, FQNNGV. In DNA form, the CDR3 reads TGTGCCAGCAGCTTAAATAGCCCCGTCGGGTATGGCTACACCTTC. Residues: CASSLNSPVGYGYTF.

The chain employs TRBV29-1 and TRBJ1-2, with D perhaps matching TRBD1 (5 bases). Trimming stripped 6 bases from V and 6 bases from J, with 8 bases between. Per the germline V gene, CDR1 is SQVTM and CDR2 is ANQGSEA. This CDR3 region has 10 residues. The CDR3 DNA is TGCAGCGTAACACAGGATGGCTACACCTTC. This translates into CSVTQDGYTF.

This clone was counted a few times. The rearrangement uses TRBV5-8 and TRBJ2-3; 8 bases map to TRBD1. Germline V gene sequence: CDR1 SGHTS, CDR2 YDEGEE. The CDR3 sequence is 15 residues long. Germline trimming cut 4 bases from V and 0 bases from J; bases unmatched to any gene: 4. CDR3 in amino acids: CASSGRTGSTDTQYF. In DNA form, the CDR3 reads TGTGCCAGCAGCGGCAGGACAGGGAGCACAGATACGCAGTATTTT.

V gene TRBV5-5 combines with J gene TRBJ1-2; no clear D. The CDR3 loop spans 15 amino acids. Per the germline V gene, CDR1 is SGHKS and CDR2 is YYEKEE (reference sequence). V dropped 4 bases and J dropped 4 bases, with 17 bases sitting between them. The CDR3 nucleotides read TGTGCCAGCAGCGGCCAGAGCACCCGGAGCTATGGCTACACCTTC. Protein product: CASSGQSTRSYGYTF.

This chain connects TRBV7-8 to TRBJ1-2; the D gene is possibly TRBD1 (5 bases). Germline CDR1 reads SGHVS; CDR2 reads FQNEAQ. CDR3 length equals 12 residues. The germline V and J ends were trimmed by 4 bases and 5 bases, with 8 bases remaining between them. The CDR3 coding sequence is TGTGCCAGCAGCTCTAGGGGATATGGCTACACCTTC. Its protein product is CASSSRGYGYTF.

This chain joins TRBV12-5 and TRBJ2-2; no clear D gene. The CDR3 runs 15 residues. With 9 bases removed from V and 8 bases from J, the gap between germline ends came to 22 bases. Germline V gives CDR1 LGHNT, CDR2 FRNRAP. The CDR3 reads CASAWAAQGLGELFF. DNA for the CDR3: TGTGCTAGCGCATGGGCGGCCCAAGGTTTAGGGGAGCTGTTTTTT.

The rearrangement joins TRBV5-6 to TRBJ2-7; possibly TRBD2 for D (6 bases). Per germline, CDR1 SGHDT and CDR2 YYEEEE. CDR3 length equals 16 residues. The V end was cut by 3 bases, the J end by 0 bases, with 16 bases between. DNA for the CDR3: TGTGCCAGCAGCTATAAGCGGGCCGGCGGCTCCTACGAGCAGTACTTC. Translated, it gives CASSYKRAGGSYEQYF. The variable domain in full, with the rest retrieved from reference TRBV5-6 and TRBJ2-7, is DAGVTQSPTHLIKTRGQQVTLRCSPKSGHDTVSWYQQALGQGPQFIFQYYEEEERQRGNFPDRFSGHQFPNYSSELNVNALLLGDSALYLCASSYKRAGGSYEQYFGPGTRLTVT.

The rearrangement uses TRBV2 and TRBJ2-3, with 14 positions matching TRBD2. Germline V CDR1 and CDR2: SNHLY, FYNNEI. V trimming: 6 bases; J trimming: 5 bases; junction bases outside the gene matches: 7. The CDR3 contains 16 residues. CDR3 residues: CASSGTGLAGGDTQYF. DNA for the CDR3: TGTGCCAGCAGCGGAACCGGACTAGCGGGGGGAGATACGCAGTATTTT.

The rearrangement uses TRBV5-8 and TRBJ2-3; D unclear. Germline CDR1 and CDR2: SGHTS and YDEGEE. V was trimmed by 3 bases and J by 4 bases, leaving 12 bases between them. This CDR3 comprises 14 residues. The CDR3 spells CASSWAGLADTQYF. CDR3 nucleotide sequence: TGTGCCAGCAGCTGGGCCGGGTTAGCAGATACGCAGTATTTT.

In DNA form, the CDR3 reads TGTGCCTGGAGTTCGGGGGTTGGGAATCAGCCCCAGCATTTT. Residues: CAWSSGVGNQPQHF. The chain recombines TRBV30 with TRBJ1-5, with D tentatively TRBD1 (5 bases). The CDR3 covers 14 residues. Germline CDR1 reads GTSNPN; CDR2 reads SVGIG (reference sequence). The ends were cut back, 2 bases at V and 4 bases at J, with 12 bases in the middle.

This chain uses TRBV28 with TRBJ2-7, with 10 bases aligning to TRBD2. Germline loops: CDR1 MDHEN, CDR2 SYDVKM. The CDR3 is made up of 15 amino acids. With 1 base clipped from V and 5 bases from J, the junction kept 5 bases outside the gene matches. As DNA, the CDR3 is TGTGCCAGCAGTTTATCCCTAGCGGGAGCCCACGAGCAGTACTTC. Translated: CASSLSLAGAHEQYF.

The rearrangement joins TRBV7-7 to TRBJ2-2, with D possibly TRBD2 on 5 matching bases. Trimming left V 4 bases short and J 7 bases short, with 16 bases between. Germline CDR1 is SSHAT and CDR2 is FNYEAQ (reference sequence). The CDR3 is made up of 15 amino acids. CDR3: CASSSAVVGNGELFF. As DNA, the CDR3 is TGTGCCAGCAGCTCCGCCGTCGTCGGGAACGGGGAGCTGTTTTTT. Full variable domain (rest looked up from reference TRBV7-7 and TRBJ2-2): GAGVSQSPRYKVTKRGQDVTLRCDPISSHATLYWYQQALGQGPEFLTYFNYEAQPDKSGLPSDRFSAERPEGSISTLTIQRTEQRDSAMYRCASSSAVVGNGELFFGEGSRLTVL.

The rearrangement links TRBV24-1 to TRBJ2-3; 8 bases align to TRBD2. The trim removed 4 bases at V and 5 bases at J, leaving 13 bases unmatched. Germline V gives CDR1 KGHDR, CDR2 SFDVKD. The CDR3 covers 17 residues. CDR3 sequence (DNA): TGTGCCACCAGTGACTCCGGGACTAGTGGCGTTAAAGATACGCAGTATTTT. It codes for CATSDSGTSGVKDTQYF.

This clone appeared a single time. This chain connects TRBV2 to TRBJ1-5, with TRBD1 matching over 9 bases. The CDR3 is made up of 16 amino acids. Trimming cost V 6 bases and J 4 bases; bases outside gene matches: 10. CDR1 SNHLY and CDR2 FYNNEI come from the germline V gene. CDR3 in DNA: TGTGCCAGCAGCCTACAGGGGGCCTTGGTTAATCAGCCCCAGCATTTT. As protein: CASSLQGALVNQPQHF.

The CDR3 DNA follows: TGTGCCAGCAGCTTAGGATCGAGGGACTATGGCTACACCTTC. The encoded protein is CASSLGSRDYGYTF. The chain couples TRBV11-2 to TRBJ1-2; D remains ambiguous. V was pared by 1 base and J by 3 bases, with 9 bases between. The CDR3 extends over 14 amino acids. In germline, CDR1 is SGHAT, CDR2 FQNNGV.